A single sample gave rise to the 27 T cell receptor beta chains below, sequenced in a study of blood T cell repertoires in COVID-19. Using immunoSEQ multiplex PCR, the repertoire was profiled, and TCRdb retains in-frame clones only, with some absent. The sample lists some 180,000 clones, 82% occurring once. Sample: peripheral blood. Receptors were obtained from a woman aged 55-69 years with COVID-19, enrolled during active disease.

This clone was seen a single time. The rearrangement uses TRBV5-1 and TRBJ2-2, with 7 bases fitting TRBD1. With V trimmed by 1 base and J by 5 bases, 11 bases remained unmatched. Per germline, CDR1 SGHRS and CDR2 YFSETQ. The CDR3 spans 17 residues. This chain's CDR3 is CASSLPHQGVRTGELFF. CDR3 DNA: TGCGCCAGCAGCTTGCCGCACCAGGGGGTTCGGACCGGGGAGCTGTTTTTT.

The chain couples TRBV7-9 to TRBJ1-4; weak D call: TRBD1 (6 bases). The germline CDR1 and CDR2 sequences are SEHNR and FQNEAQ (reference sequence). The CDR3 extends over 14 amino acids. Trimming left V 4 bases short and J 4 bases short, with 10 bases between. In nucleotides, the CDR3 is TGTGCCAGCAGCTCCCTCAGGGGTAATGAAAAACTGTTTTTT. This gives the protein CASSSLRGNEKLFF.

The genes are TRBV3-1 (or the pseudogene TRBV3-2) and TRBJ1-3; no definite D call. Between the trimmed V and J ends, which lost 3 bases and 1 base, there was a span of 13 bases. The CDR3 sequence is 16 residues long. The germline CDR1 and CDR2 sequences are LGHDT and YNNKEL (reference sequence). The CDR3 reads CASSQVPGDSGNTIYF. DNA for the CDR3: TGTGCCAGCAGCCAGGTGCCCGGGGATTCTGGAAACACCATATATTTT.

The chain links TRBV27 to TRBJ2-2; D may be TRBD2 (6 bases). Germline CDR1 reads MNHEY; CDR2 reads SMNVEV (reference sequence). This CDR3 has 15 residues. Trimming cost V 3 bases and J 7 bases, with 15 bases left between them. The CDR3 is CASSFGTGVGGELFF. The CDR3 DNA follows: TGTGCCAGCAGTTTTGGGACTGGGGTGGGCGGGGAGCTGTTTTTT.

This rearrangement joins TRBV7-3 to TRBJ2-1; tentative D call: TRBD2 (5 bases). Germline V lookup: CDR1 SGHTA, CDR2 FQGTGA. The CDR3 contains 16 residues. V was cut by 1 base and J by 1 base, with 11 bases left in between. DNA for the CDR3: TGTGCCAGCAGCTTAAGTCCAGCGGCTTCCTACAATGAGCAGTTCTTC. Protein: CASSLSPAASYNEQFF.

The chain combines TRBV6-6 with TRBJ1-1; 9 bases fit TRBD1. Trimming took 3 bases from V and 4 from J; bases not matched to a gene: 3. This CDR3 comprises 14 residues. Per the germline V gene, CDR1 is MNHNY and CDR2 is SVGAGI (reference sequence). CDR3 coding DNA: TGTGCCAGCAGTTATGGACAGGGGATCACTGAAGCTTTCTTT. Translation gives CASSYGQGITEAFF.

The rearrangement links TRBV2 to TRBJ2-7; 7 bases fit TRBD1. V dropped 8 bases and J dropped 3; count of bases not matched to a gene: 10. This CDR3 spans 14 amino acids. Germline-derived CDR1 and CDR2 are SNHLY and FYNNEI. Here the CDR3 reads CASVTGDGYYEQYF. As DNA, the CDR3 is TGTGCCAGCGTAACAGGGGATGGGTACTACGAGCAGTACTTC.

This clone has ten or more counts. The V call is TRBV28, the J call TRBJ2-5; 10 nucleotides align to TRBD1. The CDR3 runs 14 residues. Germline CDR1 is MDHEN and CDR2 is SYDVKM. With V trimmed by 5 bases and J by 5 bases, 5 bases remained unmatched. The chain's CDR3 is CASSTTGGIETQYF. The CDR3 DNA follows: TGTGCCAGCAGTACGACAGGGGGCATCGAGACCCAGTACTTC. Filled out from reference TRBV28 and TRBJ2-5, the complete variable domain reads DVKVTQSSRYLVKRTGEKVFLECVQDMDHENMFWYRQDPGLGLRLIYFSYDVKMKEKGDIPEGYSVSREKKERFSLILESASTNQTSMYLCASSTTGGIETQYFGPGTRLLVL.

In DNA, the CDR3 is TGTGCCAGCAGCGCTCGGGCGACAGGTCGTAATGAAAAACTGTTTTTT. Amino acids: CASSARATGRNEKLFF. The rearrangement joins TRBV9 to TRBJ1-4; D may be TRBD1 (6 bases). Between the trimmed V and J ends, which lost 3 bases and 4 bases, there was a span of 16 bases. The germline gives CDR1 SGDLS, CDR2 YYNGEE. The CDR3 totals 16 residues.

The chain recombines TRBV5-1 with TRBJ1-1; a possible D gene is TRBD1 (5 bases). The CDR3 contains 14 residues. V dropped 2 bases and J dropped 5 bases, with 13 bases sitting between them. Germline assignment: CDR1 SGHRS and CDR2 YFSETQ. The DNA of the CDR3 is TGCGCCAGCAGCTTTGGGGCAGAAGGGACTGAAGCTTTCTTT. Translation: CASSFGAEGTEAFF.

CDR3 in DNA: TGCGCCATTTCCGGGGTTTTGGGAGACTACGAGCAGTACTTC. The encoded protein is CAISGVLGDYEQYF. The chain uses TRBV10-2 and TRBJ2-7, with D possibly being TRBD2 (5 bases). Germline V gene lookup returns CDR1 WSHSY and CDR2 SAAADI. Trimming stripped 10 bases from V and 3 bases from J, with 19 bases between. The CDR3 has 14 amino acids.

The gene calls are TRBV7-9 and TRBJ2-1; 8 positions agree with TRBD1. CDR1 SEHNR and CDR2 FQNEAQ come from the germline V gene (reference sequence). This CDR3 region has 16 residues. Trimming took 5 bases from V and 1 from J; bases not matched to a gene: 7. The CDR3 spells CASSGARGHSYNEQFF. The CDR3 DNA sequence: TGTGCCAGCAGCGGAGCCAGGGGGCATTCCTACAATGAGCAGTTCTTC.

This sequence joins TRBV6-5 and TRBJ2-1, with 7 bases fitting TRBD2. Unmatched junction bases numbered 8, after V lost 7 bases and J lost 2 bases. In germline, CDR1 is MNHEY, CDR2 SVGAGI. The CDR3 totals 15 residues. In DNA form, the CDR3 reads TGTGCCAGCAATCCTAGCGGTCCGGCCTACAATGAGCAGTTCTTC. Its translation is CASNPSGPAYNEQFF.

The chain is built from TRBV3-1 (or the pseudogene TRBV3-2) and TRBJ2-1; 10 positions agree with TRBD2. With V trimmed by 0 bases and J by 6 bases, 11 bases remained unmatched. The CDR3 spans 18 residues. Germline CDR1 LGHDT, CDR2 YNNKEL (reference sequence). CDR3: CASSQDHLLAGLVNEQFF. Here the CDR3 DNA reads TGTGCCAGCAGCCAAGACCACCTACTAGCGGGGCTTGTCAATGAGCAGTTCTTC.

CDR3 region: CASSPGGLAGDYEQYV. DNA for the CDR3: TGTGCCAGCAGCCCCGGAGGACTAGCGGGGGATTACGAGCAGTACGTC. The chain recombines TRBV5-4 with TRBJ2-7, with 13 bases matching TRBD2. Germline trimming cut 4 bases from V and 4 bases from J; bases unmatched to any gene: 8. The germline gives CDR1 SGHNT, CDR2 YYREEE (reference sequence). The CDR3 loop spans 16 amino acids.

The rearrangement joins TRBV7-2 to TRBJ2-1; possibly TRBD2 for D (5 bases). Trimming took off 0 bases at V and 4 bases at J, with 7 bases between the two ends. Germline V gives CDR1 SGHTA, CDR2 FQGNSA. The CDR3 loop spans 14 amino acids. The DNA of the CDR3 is TGTGCCAGCAGCTTAGCTCCGGGATACAATGAGCAGTTCTTC. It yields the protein CASSLAPGYNEQFF.

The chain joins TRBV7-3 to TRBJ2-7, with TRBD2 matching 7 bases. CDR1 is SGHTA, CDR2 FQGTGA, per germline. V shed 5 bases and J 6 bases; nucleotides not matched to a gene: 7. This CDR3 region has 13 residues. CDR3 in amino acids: CASSLGLDREQYF. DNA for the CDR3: TGTGCCAGCAGCCTCGGACTAGACCGCGAGCAGTACTTC.

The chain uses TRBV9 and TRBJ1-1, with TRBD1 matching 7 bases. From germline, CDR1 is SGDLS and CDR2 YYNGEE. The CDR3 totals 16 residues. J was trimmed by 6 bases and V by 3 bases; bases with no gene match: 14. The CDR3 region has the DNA TGTGCCAGCAGCGACGCGACGACAGGGCTAGGGTCTGAAGCTTTCTTT. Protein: CASSDATTGLGSEAFF.

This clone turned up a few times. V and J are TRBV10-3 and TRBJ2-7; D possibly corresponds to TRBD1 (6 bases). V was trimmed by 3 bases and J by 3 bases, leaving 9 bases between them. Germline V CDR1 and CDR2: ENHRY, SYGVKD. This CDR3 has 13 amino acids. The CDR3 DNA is TGTGCCATCAGTGACCCGGACAGCTACGAGCAGTACGTC. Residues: CAISDPDSYEQYV.

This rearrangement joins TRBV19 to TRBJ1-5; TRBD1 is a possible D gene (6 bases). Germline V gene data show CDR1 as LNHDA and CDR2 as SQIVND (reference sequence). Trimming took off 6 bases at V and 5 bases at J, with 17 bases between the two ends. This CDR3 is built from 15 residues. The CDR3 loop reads CASREDSPFYQPQHF. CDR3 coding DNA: TGTGCCAGTAGAGAGGACAGTCCTTTCTATCAGCCCCAGCATTTT.

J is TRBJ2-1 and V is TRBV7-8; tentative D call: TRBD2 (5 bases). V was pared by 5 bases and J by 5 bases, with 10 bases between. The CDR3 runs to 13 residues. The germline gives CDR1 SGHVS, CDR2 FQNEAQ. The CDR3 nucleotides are TGTGCCAGCAGCCTCGGGCGGGACAATGAGCAGTTCTTC. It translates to CASSLGRDNEQFF.

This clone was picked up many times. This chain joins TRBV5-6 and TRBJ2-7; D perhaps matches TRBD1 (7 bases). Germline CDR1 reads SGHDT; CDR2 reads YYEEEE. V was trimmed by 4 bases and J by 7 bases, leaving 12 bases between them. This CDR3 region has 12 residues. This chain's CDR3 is CASSHPGGEQYV. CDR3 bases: TGTGCCAGCAGCCACCCAGGGGGGGAGCAGTACGTC.

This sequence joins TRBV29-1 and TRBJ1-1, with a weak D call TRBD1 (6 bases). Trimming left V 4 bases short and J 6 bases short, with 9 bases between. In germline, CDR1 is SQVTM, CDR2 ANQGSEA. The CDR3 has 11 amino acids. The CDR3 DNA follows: TGCAGCGTTGTTTGGGGGCCTGAAGCTTTCTTT. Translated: CSVVWGPEAFF.

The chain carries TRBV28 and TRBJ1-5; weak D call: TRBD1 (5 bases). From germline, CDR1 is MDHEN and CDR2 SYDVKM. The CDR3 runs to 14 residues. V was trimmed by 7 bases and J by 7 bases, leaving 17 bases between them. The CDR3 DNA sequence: TGTGCCAGCACCGCGGGGCAATCGTTGCAGCCCCAGCATTTT. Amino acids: CASTAGQSLQPQHF.

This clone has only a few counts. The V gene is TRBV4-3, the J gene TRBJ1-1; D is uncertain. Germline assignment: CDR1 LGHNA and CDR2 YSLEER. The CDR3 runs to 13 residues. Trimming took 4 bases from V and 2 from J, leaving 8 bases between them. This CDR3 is CASSLRPNTEAFF. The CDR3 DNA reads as TGCGCCAGCAGCCTCAGGCCAAACACTGAAGCTTTCTTT.

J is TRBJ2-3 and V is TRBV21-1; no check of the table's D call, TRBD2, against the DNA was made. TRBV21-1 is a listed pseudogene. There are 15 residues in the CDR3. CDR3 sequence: CASSKIGGRTDTQYF. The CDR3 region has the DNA TGTGCCAGCAGCAAAATTGGCGGGCGCACAGATACGCAGTATTTT.

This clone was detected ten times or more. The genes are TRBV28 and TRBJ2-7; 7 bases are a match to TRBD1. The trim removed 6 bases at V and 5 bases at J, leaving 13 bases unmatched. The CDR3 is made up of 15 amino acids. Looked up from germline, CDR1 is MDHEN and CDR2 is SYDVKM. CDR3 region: CASSPDRVIRNEQYF. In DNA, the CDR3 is TGTGCCAGCAGCCCCGACAGGGTAATACGGAACGAGCAGTACTTC.